Each of the 10 T cell receptor beta chains below was sequenced from the same sample in a study of blood T cell repertoires in COVID-19. The method was immunoSEQ multiplex PCR; TCRdb's version includes in-frame clones alone and lacks a portion of them. The sample consists of about 480,000 clones, 87% of them appearing once. The sample consisted of PBMCs or T cells enriched from blood (not recorded which). The source is a woman under 30 with acute COVID-19.

This clone appeared once. This sequence joins TRBV5-1 and TRBJ2-7, with TRBD1 identical over 7 bases. J gave up 3 bases and V 4 bases, and 4 bases lay outside the gene matches. There are 13 residues in the CDR3. From germline, CDR1 is SGHRS and CDR2 YFSETQ. CDR3 bases: TGCGCCAGCAGCCGGGACAGCGTCTACGAGCAGTACTTC. As protein: CASSRDSVYEQYF.

This CDR3 reads CASSTSGSTGELFF. The CDR3, as DNA: TGTGCCAGCTCGACTAGCGGGTCGACCGGGGAGCTGTTTTTT. V and J are TRBV6-4 and TRBJ2-2; 10 nucleotides line up with TRBD2. Germline trimming cut 8 bases from V and 5 bases from J; bases unmatched to any gene: 5. The CDR3 is 14 amino acids. Germline assignment: CDR1 MRHNA and CDR2 SNTAGT.

CDR3 region: CASSLSRGGAVEAFF. The CDR3 nucleotides read TGTGCCAGCAGCTTGAGCCGGGGGGGCGCAGTTGAAGCTTTCTTT. This chain connects TRBV5-4 to TRBJ1-1; D might be TRBD1 (6 bases). V shed 1 base and J shed 7 bases, with 17 bases lying between them. This CDR3 is built from 15 residues. Germline V gives CDR1 SGHNT, CDR2 YYREEE (reference sequence).

The rearrangement joins TRBV4-1 to TRBJ1-1; D is ambiguous. V was cut by 3 bases and J by 2 bases, with 7 bases left in between. The CDR3 runs 13 residues. CDR1 and CDR2 from the germline V gene are MGHRA and YSYEKL. For the CDR3, the DNA is TGCGCCAGCAGCCAGGCGGCCAACACTGAAGCTTTCTTT. Translating it yields CASSQAANTEAFF.

CDR3 loop: CAWSQLGTANYEQYF. The CDR3, as DNA: TGTGCCTGGAGTCAGTTAGGGACTGCCAACTACGAGCAGTACTTC. The genes are TRBV30 and TRBJ2-7; D is perhaps TRBD2 (6 bases). CDR3 size: 15 residues. CDR1 is GTSNPN, CDR2 SVGIG, per germline (reference sequence). Trimming shortened V by 2 bases and J by 3 bases, and 17 bases separated the two germline ends.

The genes are TRBV10-3 and TRBJ1-4, with unresolved D. Germline V gene sequence: CDR1 ENHRY, CDR2 SYGVKD. The CDR3 length is 14 residues. V dropped 6 bases and J dropped 5 bases, with 13 bases sitting between them. CDR3 in amino acids: CAIRNEGQNEKLFF. The CDR3 bases are TGTGCCATCAGGAACGAGGGCCAAAATGAAAAACTGTTTTTT.

This clone occurred a few times. The rearrangement uses TRBV4-1 and TRBJ1-4; D call uncertain. Germline CDR1 is MGHRA and CDR2 is YSYEKL. The CDR3 sequence is 15 residues long. V shed 4 bases and J shed 4 bases, with 13 bases lying between them. Here the CDR3 DNA reads TGCGCCAGCAGCCCAGAGGGCAGAGATAATGAAAAACTGTTTTTT. Its translation: CASSPEGRDNEKLFF.

V gene TRBV6-5 combines with J gene TRBJ1-2, with 7 bases that match TRBD1. J was trimmed by 8 bases and V by 5 bases; bases with no gene match: 5. The germline CDR1 and CDR2 sequences are MNHEY and SVGAGI. The CDR3 spans 12 residues. For the CDR3, the DNA is TGTGCCAGCAGTCGACAGGGTGGCGGCTACACCTTC. It codes for CASSRQGGGYTF.

Here the CDR3 DNA reads TGTGCCAGCAGTTACTCCGCAGGTACCGGGGCTGAAGCTTTCTTT. It yields the protein CASSYSAGTGAEAFF. This chain links TRBV6-2 or TRBV6-3 with TRBJ1-1; D remains ambiguous. Trimming took 0 bases from V and 6 from J, leaving 14 bases between them. CDR1 is MNHEY, CDR2 SVGEGT, per germline. This CDR3 spans 15 amino acids.

The chain carries TRBV28 and TRBJ2-2, with D perhaps matching TRBD2 (6 bases). CDR1 and CDR2 (germline): MDHEN, SYDVKM. Trimming took 6 bases from V and 6 from J, leaving 17 bases between them. The CDR3 has 15 amino acids. CDR3 region: CASSRGEETAGELFF. The CDR3 nucleotides read TGTGCCAGCAGCCGCGGGGAGGAAACAGCCGGGGAGCTGTTTTTT.